The source of this T cell receptor (beta chain) is a study of T cells in Graves' hyperthyroidism and ophthalmopathy. Study findings and constraints: The model forecast ophthalmopathy, anticipating it by a median about 7 months before onset.

The junction had 7 bases not matched to a gene; V was cut back by 6 bases and J by 0 bases. The CDR3 has 15 amino acids. Germline CDR1 is SGHAT and CDR2 is FQNNGV. This clonotype was recorded many times. The antigen remains undetermined. RNA transcripts yielded amplified TCR beta CDR3 regions. A first-round RT-PCR of the TCR CDR3 used the HTBI primer set. Via MiXCR, TCRdb re-called the multiplex PCR reads, giving one row per CDR3 protein. This sample carries about 520,000 distinct CDR3 sequences, roughly 24% of them seen once, and the ten largest clones take roughly 10%. The TCR originated in a woman aged 25 to 45 with Graves' ophthalmopathy. Sequencing was performed on blood. V is TRBV11-2 and J is TRBJ2-7, with 8 bases identical to TRBD2. The CDR3 loop reads CASRGLATPSYEQYF. The CDR3 region has the DNA TGTGCCAGCAGAGGACTAGCTACACCCTCCTACGAGCAGTACTTC. Together with reference TRBV11-2 and TRBJ2-7, the CDR3 gives the full variable domain: EAGVAQSPRYKIIEKRQSVAFWCNPISGHATLYWYQQILGQGPKLLIQFQNNGVVDDSQLPKDRFSAERLKGVDSTLKIQPAKLEDSAVYLCASRGLATPSYEQYFGPGTRLTVT.